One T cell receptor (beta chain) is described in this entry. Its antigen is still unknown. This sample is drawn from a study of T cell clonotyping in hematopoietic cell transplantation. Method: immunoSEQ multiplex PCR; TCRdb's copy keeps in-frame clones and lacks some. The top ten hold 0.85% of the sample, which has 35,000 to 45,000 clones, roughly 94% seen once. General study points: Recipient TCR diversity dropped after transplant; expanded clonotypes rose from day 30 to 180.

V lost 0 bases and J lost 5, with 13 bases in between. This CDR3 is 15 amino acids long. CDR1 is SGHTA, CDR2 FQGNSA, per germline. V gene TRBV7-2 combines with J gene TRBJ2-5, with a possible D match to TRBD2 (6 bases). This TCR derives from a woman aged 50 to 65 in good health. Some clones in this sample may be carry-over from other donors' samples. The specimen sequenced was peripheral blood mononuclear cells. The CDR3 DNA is TGTGCCAGCAGCTTAGCGCAGGGAGGATGGGAGACCCAGTACTTC. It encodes CASSLAQGGWETQYF.